These T cell receptor beta chains were read from a single sample in a study of T cell changes during pregnancy in multiple sclerosis. Profiling relied on immunoSEQ multiplex PCR, and the TCRdb table lists in-frame clones only, not all of them. The sample shows under 50,000 clones, over 75% of them seen only once. The source material was CD8+ T cells from peripheral blood mononuclear cells, sampled in the first trimester of pregnancy. All receptors derive from a female donor with multiple sclerosis, enrolled in a pregnancy study. The CDR3 runs from the conserved cysteine through the conserved F or W. The D gene is left open where the match is weak. Only part of the rows carry a size: once, few, many, or a class if the clone is expanded.

abundance	len	v_gene	d_gene	j_gene	CDR3aa	CDR3nt
-	14	TRBV7-9	-	TRBJ2-5	CASNPTGLAETQYF	TGTGCCAGCAACCCTACGGGACTGGCGGAGACCCAGTACTTC
-	13	TRBV10-3	TRBD2	TRBJ2-5	CAISRGVQETQYF	TGTGCCATCAGTCGGGGGGTCCAAGAGACCCAGTACTTC
once	12	TRBV19	TRBD1	TRBJ2-7	CASRGQAYEQYF	TGTGCCAGTAGGGGACAGGCCTACGAGCAGTACTTC
few	14	TRBV6-1	-	TRBJ1-1	CASSEVPVNTEAFF	TGTGCCAGCAGTGAAGTCCCGGTGAACACTGAAGCTTTCTTT
once	16	TRBV4-2	TRBD2	TRBJ2-7	CASSQVSGGGSYEQYF	TGTGCCAGCAGCCAAGTGAGCGGGGGGGGTTCCTACGAGCAGTACTTC
-	14	TRBV11-2	-	TRBJ1-2	CASSLNRQLYGYTF	TGTGCCAGCAGCTTAAACAGACAGCTCTATGGCTACACCTTC
once	16	TRBV7-8	TRBD1	TRBJ2-7	CASSLGFGTGAYEQYF	TGTGCCAGCAGCTTAGGTTTCGGGACAGGGGCCTACGAGCAGTACTTC
once	15	TRBV29-1	TRBD1	TRBJ2-7	CSVELRDRSSYEQYF	TGCAGCGTTGAGCTCCGGGACAGGAGCTCCTACGAGCAGTACTTC
-	16	TRBV9	TRBD1	TRBJ2-3	CASSVDVRGIVDTQYF	TGTGCCAGCAGCGTAGATGTCAGGGGGATCGTAGATACGCAGTATTTT
-	14	TRBV4-1	-	TRBJ2-2	CASSQGRYTGELFF	TGCGCCAGCAGCCAAGGCCGGTACACCGGGGAGCTGTTTTTT
-	13	TRBV6-5	TRBD1	TRBJ1-1	CASSWTGLTEAFF	TGTGCCAGCAGTTGGACAGGGCTTACTGAAGCTTTCTTT
once	14	TRBV30	TRBD1	TRBJ1-1	CAWSSTGVNTEAFF	TGTGCCTGGAGCTCGACAGGGGTGAACACTGAAGCTTTCTTT
few	15	TRBV6-1	-	TRBJ2-6	CASSEEGAGANVLTF	TGTGCCAGCAGTGAAGAGGGGGCTGGGGCCAACGTCCTGACTTTC
-	14	TRBV13	TRBD2	TRBJ2-1	CASGVRGGDNEQFF	TGTGCCAGCGGAGTACGGGGGGGCGACAATGAGCAGTTCTTC
-	18	TRBV5-8	TRBD1	TRBJ2-1	CASSQNLQTGGSYNEQFF	TGTGCCAGCAGCCAGAACCTCCAAACAGGGGGCTCCTACAATGAGCAGTTCTTC
-	17	TRBV5-6	-	TRBJ1-2	CASSRQVTLEPSYGYTF	TGTGCCAGCAGCCGACAGGTAACATTAGAACCCTCCTATGGCTACACCTTC
-	16	TRBV5-6	TRBD1	TRBJ1-4	CASSSTGGAANEKLFF	TGTGCCAGCAGCTCAACAGGGGGCGCAGCGAATGAAAAACTGTTTTTT
-	16	TRBV5-6	-	TRBJ2-2	CASSSMGQGWTGELFF	TGTGCCAGCAGCTCCATGGGTCAGGGATGGACCGGGGAGCTGTTTTTT
-	13	TRBV11-2	-	TRBJ2-7	CASSLSRVYEQYF	TGTGCCAGCAGCTTAAGCAGGGTCTACGAGCAGTACTTC
-	15	TRBV27	-	TRBJ2-7	CASSKPGTNPYEQYF	TGTGCCAGCAGTAAACCCGGGACAAACCCCTACGAGCAGTACTTC
-	16	TRBV19	TRBD1	TRBJ2-7	CASSIYGQGAFYEQYF	TGTGCCAGTAGTATATACGGACAGGGGGCTTTCTACGAGCAGTACTTC
-	17	TRBV23-1	-	TRBJ1-5	CASSQSIGTNSNQPQHF	TGCGCCAGCAGTCAATCGATTGGGACAAATAGCAATCAGCCCCAGCATTTT
-	15	TRBV7-2	TRBD2	TRBJ2-5	CASRGAGGPQETQYF	TGTGCCAGCAGAGGAGCGGGGGGGCCCCAAGAGACCCAGTACTTC
-	16	TRBV5-4	TRBD2	TRBJ2-3	CASSGWDGGGTDTQYF	TGTGCCAGCAGCGGGTGGGACGGGGGGGGCACAGATACGCAGTATTTT
-	16	TRBV5-6	-	TRBJ2-7	CASSLYREGRLGEQYF	TGTGCCAGCAGCCTATACAGGGAAGGTAGGCTGGGCGAGCAGTACTTC
-	13	TRBV19	-	TRBJ2-1	CASSIYSGNEQFF	TGTGCCAGTAGTATATATTCCGGGAATGAGCAGTTCTTC
-	16	TRBV21-1	-	TRBJ1-3	CASSKGGGSSGNTIYF	TGTGCCAGCAGCAAAGGAGGCGGTAGCTCTGGAAACACCATATATTTT
-	16	TRBV12-1	-	TRBJ2-5	CASSFAPSAVEETQYF	TGTGCCAGCAGCTTTGCCCCCTCTGCAGTCGAAGAGACCCAGTACTTC
-	19	TRBV10-1	-	TRBJ1-6	CASSPVLGGRSSYNSPLHF	TGCGCCAGCAGCCCCGTGTTAGGTGGGCGTAGCTCCTATAATTCACCCCTCCACTTT
-	22	TRBV12-5	-	TRBJ2-2	CASGLLVDRDTWVGRLPGELFF	TGTGCTAGTGGTTTACTAGTAGATCGGGACACTTGGGTCGGTAGGCTACCCGGGGAGCTGTTTTTT
-	19	TRBV9	TRBD2	TRBJ2-3	CASSAVKTSGGGSTDTQYF	TGTGCCAGCAGCGCTGTCAAGACTAGCGGGGGGGGTAGCACAGATACGCAGTATTTT
-	13	TRBV7-9	-	TRBJ1-2	CASSLATYYGYTF	TGTGCCAGCAGCTTAGCGACTTACTATGGCTACACCTTC
-	17	TRBV5-4	TRBD1	TRBJ1-5	CASSYGTGELSNQPQHF	TGTGCCAGCAGTTACGGGACAGGGGAACTTAGCAATCAGCCCCAGCATTTT
-	12	TRBV6-5	-	TRBJ1-1	CASSTQGAEAFF	TGTGCCAGCAGCACCCAAGGGGCTGAAGCTTTCTTT
-	16	TRBV14	TRBD1	TRBJ1-2	CASSPNGQGVLYGYTF	TGTGCCAGCAGCCCCAACGGACAGGGGGTACTCTATGGCTACACCTTC
-	16	TRBV6-1	-	TRBJ2-5	CASSEGKRVNQETQYF	TGTGCCAGCAGTGAAGGAAAGCGGGTGAACCAAGAGACCCAGTACTTC